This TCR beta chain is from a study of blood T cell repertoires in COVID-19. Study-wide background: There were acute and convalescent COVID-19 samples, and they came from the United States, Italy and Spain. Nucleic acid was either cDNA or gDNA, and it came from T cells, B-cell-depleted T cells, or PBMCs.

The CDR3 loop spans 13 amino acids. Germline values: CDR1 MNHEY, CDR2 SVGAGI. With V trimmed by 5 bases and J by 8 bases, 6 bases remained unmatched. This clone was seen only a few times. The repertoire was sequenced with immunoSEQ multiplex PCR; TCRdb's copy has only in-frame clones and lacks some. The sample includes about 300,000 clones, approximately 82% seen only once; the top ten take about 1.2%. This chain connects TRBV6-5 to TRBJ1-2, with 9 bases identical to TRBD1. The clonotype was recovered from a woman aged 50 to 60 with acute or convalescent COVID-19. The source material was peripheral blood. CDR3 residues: CASSRTGDGGYTF. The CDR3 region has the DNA TGTGCCAGCAGTCGGACAGGGGACGGAGGCTACACCTTC.